This TCR beta chain emerged from a study of control samples from healthy donors and cancer patients. V dropped 7 bases and J dropped 4 bases, with 8 bases sitting between them. CDR1 is ENHRY and CDR2 is SYGVKD in the germline V gene. The CDR3 spans 12 residues. The method was immunoSEQ multiplex PCR; TCRdb's version includes in-frame clones alone and lacks a portion of them. The repertoire consists of around 100,000 clones, with roughly 87% occurring once and the leading ten covering 18%. The sequencing input was blood. The clonotype comes from a woman between 50 and 59 years old in good health. This chain connects TRBV10-3 to TRBJ1-5; the D gene is possibly TRBD1 (6 bases). CDR3 coding DNA: TGTGCCATCAAAGGGGGAAATCAGCCCCAGCATTTT. This encodes CAIKGGNQPQHF.